This TCR beta chain was found in a study of regulatory T cells in long-lasting Graves disease. Investigators prepared the TCR beta libraries by applying iRepertoire HTBI primers and Arm-PCR of CDR3 regions. MiXCR, run by TCRdb on the multiplex PCR reads, gives a single entry per CDR3 protein. The sample has roughly 420,000 distinct CDR3 sequences, 15% to 17% seen once. Looked up from germline, CDR1 is GTSNPN and CDR2 is SVGIG (reference sequence). The CDR3 extends over 13 amino acids. Trimming removed 0 bases from V and 1 base from J, with 6 bases in between. Time point described: newly diagnosed GD, antithyroid drugs for less than 3 months. RNA from PBMCs was the source of the TCR library. This clonotype was counted ten times or more. What it recognizes is unknown. Study-level points and caveats: Persistent disease was associated with favored TRBV28 usage and with favored use of TRBJ1-2 and TRBJ2-5.

This receptor was obtained from a female donor with Graves disease. The chain has TRBV30 and TRBJ1-1, with D unclear. This specimen was peripheral blood mononuclear cells (PBMCs), taken at new diagnosis, from a patient treated with antithyroid drugs. Here the CDR3 DNA reads TGTGCCTGGAGTGTTACAACGAACACTGAAGCTTTCTTT. The encoded protein is CAWSVTTNTEAFF.